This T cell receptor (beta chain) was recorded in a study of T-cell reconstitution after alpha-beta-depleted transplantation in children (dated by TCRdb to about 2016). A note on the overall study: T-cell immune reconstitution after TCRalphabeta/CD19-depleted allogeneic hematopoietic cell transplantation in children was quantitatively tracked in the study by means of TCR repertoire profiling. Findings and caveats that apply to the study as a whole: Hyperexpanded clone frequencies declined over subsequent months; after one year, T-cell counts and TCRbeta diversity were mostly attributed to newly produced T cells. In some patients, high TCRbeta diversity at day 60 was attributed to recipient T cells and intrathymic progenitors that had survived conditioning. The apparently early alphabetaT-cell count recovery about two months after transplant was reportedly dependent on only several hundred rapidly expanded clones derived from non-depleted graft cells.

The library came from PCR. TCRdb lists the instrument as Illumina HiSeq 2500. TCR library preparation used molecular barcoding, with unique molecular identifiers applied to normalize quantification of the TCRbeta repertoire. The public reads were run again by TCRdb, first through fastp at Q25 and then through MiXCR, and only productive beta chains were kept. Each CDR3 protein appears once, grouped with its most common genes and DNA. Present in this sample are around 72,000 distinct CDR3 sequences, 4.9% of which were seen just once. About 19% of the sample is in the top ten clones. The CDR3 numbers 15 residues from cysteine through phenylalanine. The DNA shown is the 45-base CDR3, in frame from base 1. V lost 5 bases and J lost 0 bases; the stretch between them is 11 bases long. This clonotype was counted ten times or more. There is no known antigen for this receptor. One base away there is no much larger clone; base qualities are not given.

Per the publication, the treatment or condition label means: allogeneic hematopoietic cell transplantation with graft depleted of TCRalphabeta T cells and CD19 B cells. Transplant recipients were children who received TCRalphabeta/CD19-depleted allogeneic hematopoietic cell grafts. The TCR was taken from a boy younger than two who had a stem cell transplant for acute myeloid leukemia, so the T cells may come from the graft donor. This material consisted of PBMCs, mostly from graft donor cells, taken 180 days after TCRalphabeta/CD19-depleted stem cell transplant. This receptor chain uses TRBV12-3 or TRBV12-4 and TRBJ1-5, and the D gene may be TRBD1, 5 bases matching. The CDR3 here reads CASSRQTYSNQPQHF. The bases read TGTGCCAGCAGTCGACAGACCTATAGCAATCAGCCCCAGCATTTT.